Following are 10 T cell receptor beta chains from one sample sequenced in a study of blood T cell repertoires in COVID-19. Produced via immunoSEQ multiplex PCR; TCRdb's table is partial and in-frame only. The data show more than 85,000 clones, about 88% seen once. The sample comprised peripheral blood. The source of these receptors is a woman older than 75 with acute or convalescent COVID-19.

The chain recombines TRBV9 with TRBJ1-5, with 8 positions matching TRBD1. This CDR3 comprises 17 residues. CDR1 and CDR2 (germline): SGDLS, YYNGEE. Trimming at V came to 1 base and at J to 3 bases, leaving 9 bases not matched to a gene. DNA of the CDR3: TGTGCCAGCAGCGTACCCCACACACAGGGGGACAATCAGCCCCAGCATTTT. Its protein is CASSVPHTQGDNQPQHF. Supplemented by reference TRBV9 and TRBJ1-5, the full variable domain reads DSGVTQTPKHLITATGQRVTLRCSPRSGDLSVYWYQQSLDQGLQFLIQYYNGEERAKGNILERFSAQQFPDLHSELNLSSLELGDSALYFCASSVPHTQGDNQPQHFGDGTRLSIL.

V usage is TRBV28 and J usage is TRBJ2-2; the D is unclear. Germline-derived CDR1 and CDR2 are MDHEN and SYDVKM. V lost 2 bases and J lost 0, with 7 bases in between. CDR3 size: 15 residues. The CDR3 nucleotides are TGTGCCAGCAGTTTAAGCTACCCGAACACCGGGGAGCTGTTTTTT. This encodes CASSLSYPNTGELFF.

J is TRBJ2-7 and V is TRBV28; TRBD2 matches 7 bases. Trimming cost V 8 bases and J 0 bases; bases outside gene matches: 13. This CDR3 region has 16 residues. Per germline, CDR1 MDHEN and CDR2 SYDVKM. This CDR3 reads CASGLERDRSSYEQYF. In DNA form, the CDR3 reads TGTGCCAGCGGCCTCGAGCGGGACCGCAGCTCCTACGAGCAGTACTTC.

The CDR3 DNA follows: TGCAGTGCTACAGGGAATCGTGGCTACACCTTC. It is translated as CSATGNRGYTF. The V call is TRBV20-1, the J call TRBJ1-2, with D possibly matching TRBD1 (5 bases). This CDR3 has 11 amino acids. Germline CDR1 reads DFQATT; CDR2 reads SNEGSKA (reference sequence). V lost 4 bases and J 7 bases, leaving 10 bases between the germline ends.

CDR3 sequence: CASSRDSKNSPLHF. The DNA of the CDR3 is TGTGCCAGTAGTCGGGACAGCAAGAATTCACCCCTCCACTTT. The chain carries TRBV19 and TRBJ1-6, with TRBD1 matching 7 bases. V lost 5 bases, J lost 7 bases, and 5 bases stayed unmatched. The germline CDR1 and CDR2 sequences are LNHDA and SQIVND (reference sequence). CDR3 length: 14 residues.

In its sample, this clone was seen once. The rearrangement uses TRBV5-1 and TRBJ2-1; D gene unclear. In germline, CDR1 is SGHRS, CDR2 YFSETQ. Trimming pared 4 bases from V and 7 bases from J, leaving 18 bases between. The CDR3 is made up of 15 amino acids. In nucleotides, the CDR3 is TGCGCCAGCAGCCTGGAAGAGCGAGCAGTTAATGAGCAGTTCTTC. The encoded protein is CASSLEERAVNEQFF.

The CDR3 reads CAISESGAAAEAFF. The CDR3 region has the DNA TGTGCCATCAGTGAGTCGGGGGCGGCGGCTGAAGCTTTCTTT. The V gene is TRBV10-3, the J gene TRBJ1-1, with a tentative D call TRBD1 (6 bases). The CDR3 has 14 residues. Per the germline V gene, CDR1 is ENHRY and CDR2 is SYGVKD. The V end was cut by 0 bases, the J end by 6 bases, with 11 bases between.

This sequence joins TRBV6-2 or TRBV6-3 and TRBJ2-2, with a possible D match to TRBD1 (6 bases). The CDR3 runs to 15 residues. Germline assignment: CDR1 MNHEY and CDR2 SVGEGT. Between the trimmed V and J ends, which lost 4 bases and 4 bases, there was a span of 13 bases. CDR3 amino acids: CASSSGNRATGELFF. For the CDR3, the DNA is TGTGCCAGCAGTTCGGGGAACAGGGCCACCGGGGAGCTGTTTTTT.

The CDR3 coding sequence is TGTGCCAGCAGCGGGGGACTAGCGGTCACCGGGGAGCTGTTTTTT. Protein: CASSGGLAVTGELFF. The chain uses TRBV9 and TRBJ2-2, with 11 bases aligning to TRBD2. The CDR3 sequence is 15 residues long. V was clipped by 3 bases and J by 4 bases; unmatched bases: 2. Germline V lookup: CDR1 SGDLS, CDR2 YYNGEE.

The rearrangement uses TRBV28 and TRBJ1-1, with TRBD1 matching 8 bases. Germline trimming cut 5 bases from V and 4 bases from J; bases unmatched to any gene: 12. The CDR3 is made up of 16 amino acids. Germline assignment: CDR1 MDHEN and CDR2 SYDVKM. This chain's CDR3 is CASSLARGRFVTEAFF. The CDR3 nucleotides read TGTGCCAGCAGTCTCGCCAGGGGGCGTTTTGTCACTGAAGCTTTCTTT.